This T cell receptor beta chain emerged from a study of T-cell reconstitution after alpha-beta-depleted transplantation in children. During its preparation, the TCRbeta library received unique molecular identifiers. MiXCR was run by TCRdb on the PCR reads, yielding one entry per CDR3 protein. The repertoire holds 350,000 to 400,000 distinct CDR3 sequences, with about an eighth as singletons. Deletions cut 6 bases from V and 5 bases from J, with 13 bases between. The CDR3 loop spans 13 amino acids. Germline V gene lookup returns CDR1 MNHNS and CDR2 SASEGT. This chain connects TRBV6-1 to TRBJ1-1, with D possibly matching TRBD1 (6 bases). This specimen consisted of PBMCs, obtained from the stem cell graft. The TCR originated in a human donor who donated a stem cell graft to a child with Fanconi anemia. CDR3 nucleotide sequence: TGTGCCAGCAGGAGGGACACCGTGACTGAAGCTTTCTTT. It yields the protein CASRRDTVTEAFF.